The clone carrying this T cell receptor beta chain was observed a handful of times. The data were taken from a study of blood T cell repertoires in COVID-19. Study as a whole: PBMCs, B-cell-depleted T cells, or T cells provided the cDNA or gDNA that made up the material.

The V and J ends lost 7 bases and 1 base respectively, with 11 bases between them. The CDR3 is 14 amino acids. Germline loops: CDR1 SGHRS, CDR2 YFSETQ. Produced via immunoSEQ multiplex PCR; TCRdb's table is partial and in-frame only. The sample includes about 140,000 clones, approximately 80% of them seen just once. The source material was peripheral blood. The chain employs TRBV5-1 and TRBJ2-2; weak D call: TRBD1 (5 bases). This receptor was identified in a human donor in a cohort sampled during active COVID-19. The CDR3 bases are TGCGCCAGCGCGCTCGGACAGAACACCGGGGAGCTGTTTTTT. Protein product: CASALGQNTGELFF.